The entry that follows covers one T cell receptor beta chain sequence. This clonotype was recorded at least ten times. Which antigen it targets is not known. No quality values exist for individual bases; no much larger clone is one base distant. This entry belongs to a study of early T cells in non-severe SARS-CoV-2 infection (dated by TCRdb to the early 2020s). In the study overall: Because TCR sequencing was done on bulk RNA from unsorted whole blood, the alpha and beta chains could not be paired. Overall study outcomes, separate from this receptor: VDJdb matching was skewed toward anti-spike CD8 responses and likely underestimated virus-specific expansions by missing private and CD4 specificities.

The library was built by means of 5' RACE. The sequencer was a NextSeq 500. The TCR library protocol attached unique molecular identifiers to individual cDNA molecules to correct for sequencing error and PCR bias. Both TCR alpha and beta chains were sequenced, and tight co-correlation was observed between alpha and beta sequence abundances in each sample. The paper's data handling went like this. V gene, J gene and CDR3 annotation of TCR sequences was performed with Decombinator V4. TCRs were defined as expanded if a significant change between any two time points was detected under a Poisson model with p below 0.0001. TCR abundances were normalised to the total number of TCRs sequenced per sample and were expressed as counts per million. TRAV1-2 paired with TRAJ12, TRAJ20 or TRAJ33 defined MAIT TCRs, while TRAV10 paired with TRAJ18 defined iNKT TCRs. VDJdb, accessed on 1 November 2021, was searched for TCRs annotated for CMV, EBV and SARS-CoV-2, and TCRs annotated for more than one antigen were excluded. In-frame beta chains were kept once TCRdb had trimmed the public reads at Q25 with fastp and called clones with MiXCR. Entries that share a CDR3 protein sequence are merged under the most common genes and DNA. The V and J calls were determined by TCRdb, not by the authors. The sample table records approximately 74,000 distinct CDR3 sequences; 11% to 15% of these occur just once. Of the sample, about a tenth falls within the top ten clones.

Set within a cohort of healthcare workers in London, UK, this nested case-control study involved weekly PCR testing of nasopharyngeal swabs along with blood sampling. Between 23 and 31 March 2020, the week of the UK lockdown, healthcare workers were enrolled and then followed up weekly for as long as 16 weeks. Trimming takes 1 base from V and 4 bases from J, and the germline ends sit 10 bases apart. From the cysteine up to the phenylalanine, the CDR3 has a length of 14 residues. Left in the record is the CDR3 DNA by itself, 42 bases read in frame from the first base. CDR1 and CDR2 are read off the germline V gene (reference sequence) as SEHNR and FQNEAQ.

Specimen: whole blood. The sequence links TRBV7-9 to TRBJ1-2; too little of a D gene remains to name it. The receptor was derived from an adult who was a healthcare worker with PCR-confirmed SARS-CoV-2 infection or an uninfected control (not recorded which). Here the CDR3 is given as CASSLGQRRYGYTF. The DNA sequence is as follows: TGTGCCAGCAGCTTAGGGCAGAGACGCTATGGCTACACCTTC.